These 21 T cell receptor beta chains were all obtained from the same sample, sequenced in a study of tumor-infiltrating lymphocytes in localized non-small cell lung cancer. Assay used: immunoSEQ multiplex PCR; TCRdb lists only in-frame clones, some missing. This table has under 25,000 clones, roughly 70% appearing once. The sequencing sample was made of lung tumor tissue. These receptors were taken from a human donor with non-small cell lung cancer.

The genes are TRBV30 and TRBJ1-1; no definite D call. V was pared by 0 bases and J by 1 base, with 9 bases between. Germline V gene sequence: CDR1 GTSNPN, CDR2 SVGIG (reference sequence). This CDR3 has 14 residues. The CDR3 nucleotides read TGTGCCTGGAGTGTACTTACCCCGAACACTGAAGCTTTCTTT. Translating gives CAWSVLTPNTEAFF.

This clone was found a few times. V and J are TRBV19 and TRBJ2-1; TRBD1 matches 7 bases. With 7 bases clipped from V and 3 bases from J, the junction kept 6 bases outside the gene matches. The CDR3 length is 14 residues. Germline V CDR1 and CDR2: LNHDA, SQIVND (reference sequence). Here the CDR3 DNA reads TGTGCCAGTAAGGGGGCAGCAATCTACAATGAGCAGTTCTTC. Amino acids: CASKGAAIYNEQFF.

The V call is TRBV11-3, the J call TRBJ2-7; D not resolved. Germline values: CDR1 SGHNT, CDR2 YENEEA. The germline V and J ends were trimmed by 5 bases and 2 bases, with 10 bases remaining between them. The CDR3 sequence is 13 residues long. The CDR3: CASSQGAAYEQYF. CDR3 DNA: TGTGCCAGCAGCCAAGGCGCTGCCTACGAGCAGTACTTC.

This chain connects TRBV5-8 to TRBJ2-2, with a possible D match to TRBD2 (5 bases). Germline CDR1 reads SGHTS; CDR2 reads YDEGEE. This CDR3 contains 14 residues. Trimming took 6 bases from V and 2 from J, leaving 11 bases between them. The CDR3 sequence: CASIRLSNTGELFF. The CDR3 DNA is TGTGCCAGCATTCGACTATCTAACACCGGGGAGCTGTTTTTT.

This clone was seen a single time. The rearrangement uses TRBV6-1 and TRBJ1-5, with 9 bases aligning to TRBD1. From germline, CDR1 is MNHNS and CDR2 SASEGT. V was pared by 4 bases and J by 6 bases, with 4 bases of the junction left unmatched. The CDR3 length is 14 residues. CDR3 sequence reads: CASSVETGGQPQHF. CDR3 nucleotide sequence: TGTGCCAGCAGTGTTGAGACAGGGGGTCAGCCCCAGCATTTT.

The chain couples TRBV28 to TRBJ2-7; tentatively, D is TRBD1 or TRBD2 (6 bases each). From germline, CDR1 is MDHEN and CDR2 SYDVKM. V gave up 6 bases and J gave up 5 bases, with 17 bases separating them. The CDR3 has 14 amino acids. This chain's CDR3 is CASRPGGAMNEQYF. As DNA, the CDR3 is TGTGCCAGCAGACCCGGGGGCGCTATGAACGAGCAGTACTTC.

This chain links TRBV5-6 with TRBJ1-1; 10 nucleotides line up with TRBD1. The CDR3 has 15 amino acids. V was pared by 4 bases and J by 4 bases, with 7 bases of the junction left unmatched. Germline V gives CDR1 SGHDT, CDR2 YYEEEE. The CDR3 loop is CASSRYWTGGTEAFF. In DNA form, the CDR3 reads TGTGCCAGCAGCCGTTATTGGACAGGGGGCACTGAAGCTTTCTTT.

This rearrangement joins TRBV6-6 to TRBJ1-3; D not certain. The CDR3 totals 15 residues. The germline V gene has CDR1 MNHNY and CDR2 SVGAGI (reference sequence). With 7 bases removed from V and 9 bases from J, the gap between germline ends came to 22 bases. DNA for the CDR3: TGTGCCAGCACCGAAGAATCGGTGGGCCTGGGCACCATATATTTT. Translated, it gives CASTEESVGLGTIYF.

The chain has TRBV6-5 and TRBJ1-2; no clear D gene. Germline lookup yields CDR1 MNHEY and CDR2 SVGAGI. V gave up 4 bases and J gave up 4 bases, with 7 bases separating them. CDR3 length: 12 residues. The CDR3: CASSSAFYGYTF. CDR3 bases: TGTGCCAGCAGTTCAGCCTTCTATGGCTACACCTTC.

This clone was picked up one time. This chain joins TRBV28 and TRBJ2-3, with D possibly matching TRBD2 (6 bases). V lost 5 bases and J 6 bases, leaving 18 bases between the germline ends. This CDR3 contains 15 residues. Germline CDR1 and CDR2: MDHEN and SYDVKM. The CDR3 DNA reads as TGTGCCAGCAGTGCTGGGGGTGGTGGAGGGGATACGCAGTATTTT. The encoded protein is CASSAGGGGGDTQYF.

The V gene is TRBV2, the J gene TRBJ2-7, with 7 bases aligning to TRBD1. V dropped 5 bases and J dropped 0; count of bases not matched to a gene: 1. The CDR3 contains 13 residues. Per germline, CDR1 SNHLY and CDR2 FYNNEI. The CDR3 DNA reads TGTGCCAGCAGTCGGGACAGCTCCTACGAGCAGTACTTC. It specifies CASSRDSSYEQYF. Complete variable domain (other parts from reference TRBV2 and TRBJ2-7): EPEVTQTPSHQVTQMGQEVILRCVPISNHLYFYWYRQILGQKVEFLVSFYNNEISEKSEIFDDQFSVERPDGSNFTLKIRSTKLEDSAMYFCASSRDSSYEQYFGPGTRLTVT.

CDR3 DNA: TGTGCCAGCAATAAGGGGGCGCTGGATCTTTGGGGCTACACCTTC. This translates into CASNKGALDLWGYTF. This chain joins TRBV2 and TRBJ1-2; TRBD1 matches at 7 bases. V lost 7 bases to trimming and J lost 8 bases; unmatched junction nucleotides: 16. Germline CDR1 is SNHLY and CDR2 is FYNNEI. The CDR3 consists of 15 residues. Variable domain in full (rest from reference TRBV2 and TRBJ1-2): EPEVTQTPSHQVTQMGQEVILRCVPISNHLYFYWYRQILGQKVEFLVSFYNNEISEKSEIFDDQFSVERPDGSNFTLKIRSTKLEDSAMYFCASNKGALDLWGYTFGSGTRLTVV.

The rearrangement uses TRBV11-2 and TRBJ2-5; tentatively, D is TRBD2 (6 bases). V lost 1 base to trimming and J lost 5 bases, with 14 bases between them. This CDR3 has 15 amino acids. Germline V gives CDR1 SGHAT, CDR2 FQNNGV. The CDR3 sequence is CASSLGPGVRETQYF. The CDR3 nucleotides are TGTGCCAGCAGCTTAGGCCCGGGGGTTAGGGAGACCCAGTACTTC.

There are a few counts of this clone. The J gene is TRBJ2-3, the V gene TRBV2; 12 nucleotides match TRBD1. With 5 bases clipped from V and 7 bases from J, the junction kept 4 bases outside the gene matches. This CDR3 has 14 residues. CDR1 is SNHLY, CDR2 FYNNEI, per germline. The CDR3 region has the DNA TGTGCCAGCAGTAGGGACAGGGGGCTCCATACGCAGTATTTT. Protein product: CASSRDRGLHTQYF.

J is TRBJ1-5 and V is TRBV5-8, with D unresolved. The germline CDR1 and CDR2 sequences are SGHTS and YDEGEE. V lost 2 bases to trimming and J lost 5 bases, with 8 bases between them. This CDR3 has 13 amino acids. The CDR3 nucleotides read TGTGCCAGCAGCTTAAGTCGCGATCAGCCCCAGCATTTT. Amino acids: CASSLSRDQPQHF. The whole variable domain, remainder taken from reference TRBV5-8 and TRBJ1-5, is EAGVTQSPTHLIKTRGQQATLRCSPISGHTSVYWYQQALGLGLQFLLWYDEGEERNRGNFPPRFSGRQFPNYSSELNVNALELEDSALYLCASSLSRDQPQHFGDGTRLSIL.

This clone has only a few counts. This chain joins TRBV10-3 and TRBJ1-2, with a tentative D call TRBD1 (6 bases). CDR1 is ENHRY, CDR2 SYGVKD, per germline. CDR3 size: 13 residues. Trimming took 8 bases from V and 8 from J, leaving 18 bases between them. The CDR3 DNA reads as TGTGCCATCGGGGCAGGGGAAGCGGGAGGCTACACCTTC. Translated: CAIGAGEAGGYTF.

This clone has only a few counts. The chain carries TRBV28 and TRBJ1-2, with D possibly matching TRBD1 (5 bases). V lost 7 bases and J 3 bases, leaving 15 bases between the germline ends. The CDR3 runs to 14 residues. CDR1 is MDHEN and CDR2 is SYDVKM in the germline V gene. CDR3 DNA sequence: TGTGCCAGCAATGGGGGAGGACCTCACTATGGCTACACCTTC. The encoded protein is CASNGGGPHYGYTF.

The sample holds a few counts of this clone. The chain recombines TRBV5-1 with TRBJ2-1, with TRBD1 identical over 9 bases. The ends lost 4 bases at V and 7 bases at J; junction bases unmatched: 15. The CDR3 is made up of 17 amino acids. CDR1 is SGHRS and CDR2 is YFSETQ in the germline V gene. CDR3 DNA sequence: TGCGCCAGCAGCACCCGGACAGGGGCTACAAATACGAATGAGCAGTTCTTC. This sequence encodes CASSTRTGATNTNEQFF.

DNA for the CDR3: TGTGCCAGCAGCCAATCCCTAACGGGAGGTCAAGAGACCCAGTACTTC. This codes for CASSQSLTGGQETQYF. This chain connects TRBV4-2 to TRBJ2-5; 7 positions agree with TRBD2. The CDR3 loop spans 16 amino acids. Losses at the gene ends were 2 bases for V and 2 bases for J; bases not matched to a gene: 8. Germline CDR1 LGHNA, CDR2 YNFKEQ.

The chain links TRBV7-8 to TRBJ2-2; D unclear. The CDR3 is 17 amino acids. Germline V gene lookup returns CDR1 SGHVS and CDR2 FQNEAQ. Trimming shortened V by 1 base and J by 2 bases, and 14 bases separated the two germline ends. CDR3 sequence: CASSLGNVVANTGELFF. CDR3 DNA: TGTGCCAGCAGCTTAGGGAACGTGGTGGCCAACACCGGGGAGCTGTTTTTT. The variable domain in full, completed from reference TRBV7-8 and TRBJ2-2, reads GAGVSQSPRYKVAKRGQDVALRCDPISGHVSLFWYQQALGQGPEFLTYFQNEAQLDKSGLPSDRFFAERPEGSVSTLKIQRTQQEDSAVYLCASSLGNVVANTGELFFGEGSRLTVL.

The CDR3 nucleotides read TGTGCCAGCAGCTTAGTCAGGGGAGGAGGCGAGCAGTACTTC. It encodes CASSLVRGGGEQYF. The V call is TRBV7-9, the J call TRBJ2-7, with D tentatively TRBD1 or TRBD2 (6 bases each). Germline lookup yields CDR1 SEHNR and CDR2 FQNEAQ (reference sequence). The CDR3 loop spans 14 amino acids. Trimming took 1 base from V and 6 from J, leaving 13 bases between them. The full variable domain, its missing parts supplied by reference TRBV7-9 and TRBJ2-7, is DTGVSQNPRHKITKRGQNVTFRCDPISEHNRLYWYRQTLGQGPEFLTYFQNEAQLEKSRLLSDRFSAERPKGSFSTLEIQRTEQGDSAMYLCASSLVRGGGEQYFGPGTRLTVT.